The 12 T cell receptor beta chains below all came from one sample that was sequenced in a study of post-analysis software for immune sequencing data. Regarding the study as a whole: Controls had lower frequencies than patients of 4 or 5 TRBV segments, which included TRBV5-6, TRBV5-1 and TRBV20-1.

Incorporated into the TCR beta cDNA libraries were unique molecular identifiers, which served to reduce PCR and sequencing biases. TCRdb reanalysed the PCR reads using MiXCR and keeps one entry per CDR3 protein. This sample yields about 820,000 distinct CDR3 sequences, of which roughly half are seen a single time; 4.6% belongs to the top ten. Their recognized antigens are unknown. The sample was blood. These receptors all stem from a girl aged 10-17 years with multiple sclerosis.

The rearrangement joins TRBV7-9 to TRBJ1-5; 10 bases agree with TRBD1. Germline CDR1 and CDR2: SEHNR and FQNEAQ (reference sequence). V shed 1 base and J 6 bases; nucleotides not matched to a gene: 12. CDR3 length: 18 residues. Here the CDR3 DNA reads TGTGCCAGCAGCTTAGGGGCCGCGACAGGGGGCTTTTCTCAGCCCCAGCATTTT. Translation: CASSLGAATGGFSQPQHF.

This clonotype was detected a few times. The rearrangement uses TRBV7-8 and TRBJ2-3; D not certain. Per the germline V gene, CDR1 is SGHVS and CDR2 is FQNEAQ. This CDR3 is 17 amino acids long. Trimming removed 1 base from V and 1 base from J, with 15 bases in between. In DNA, the CDR3 is TGTGCCAGCAGCTTAGAAATTACCCTAAGCGGCACAGATACGCAGTATTTT. This gives the protein CASSLEITLSGTDTQYF. The full variable domain, with the rest looked up from reference TRBV7-8 and TRBJ2-3, is GAGVSQSPRYKVAKRGQDVALRCDPISGHVSLFWYQQALGQGPEFLTYFQNEAQLDKSGLPSDRFFAERPEGSVSTLKIQRTQQEDSAVYLCASSLEITLSGTDTQYFGPGTRLTVL.

The chain uses TRBV6-6 and TRBJ2-5; 7 bases map to TRBD2. TRBJ2-7 explains the end of the DNA better; the J call may be wrong. This CDR3 region has 14 residues. Per germline, CDR1 MNHNY and CDR2 SVGAGI (reference sequence). The CDR3 coding sequence is TGTGCCAGCAGTACCAAGGGAGGGCACTACGAGCAGTACTTC. Translated, it gives CASSTKGGHYEQYF.

The rearrangement uses TRBV3-1 and TRBJ1-2; D is possibly TRBD1 (6 bases). The CDR3 consists of 13 residues. V lost 5 bases to trimming and J lost 8 bases, with 15 bases between them. In germline, CDR1 is LGHDT, CDR2 YNNKEL (reference sequence). The CDR3: CASSKGEGVGYTF. CDR3 in DNA: TGTGCCAGCAGCAAAGGGGAGGGGGTCGGCTACACCTTC.

The chain has TRBV14 and TRBJ1-2; 8 bases agree with TRBD1. Looked up from germline, CDR1 is SGHDN and CDR2 is FVKESK. Trimming took 2 bases from V and 9 from J; bases not matched to a gene: 5. The CDR3 has 13 residues. CDR3 sequence reads: CASSQHDRGRYTF. The CDR3 region has the DNA TGTGCCAGCAGCCAACACGACAGGGGTCGCTACACCTTC. Complete variable domain (other parts from reference TRBV14 and TRBJ1-2): EAGVTQFPSHSVIEKGQTVTLRCDPISGHDNLYWYRRVMGKEIKFLLHFVKESKQDESGMPNNRFLAERTGGTYSTLKVQPAELEDSGVYFCASSQHDRGRYTFGSGTRLTVV.

V usage is TRBV11-1 and J usage is TRBJ2-5; D uncertain. Germline assignment: CDR1 SGHAT and CDR2 FQDESV (reference sequence). V dropped 5 bases and J dropped 3 bases, with 10 bases sitting between them. CDR3 length: 13 residues. CDR3 protein: CASSPSVKETQYF. The CDR3 nucleotides are TGTGCCAGCAGCCCCTCGGTGAAAGAGACCCAGTACTTC.

The chain links TRBV7-9 to TRBJ2-1; TRBD2 aligns across 7 bases. The CDR3 runs 15 residues. Germline loops: CDR1 SEHNR, CDR2 FQNEAQ (reference sequence). Losses at the gene ends were 3 bases for V and 5 bases for J; bases not matched to a gene: 7. The CDR3 nucleotides read TGTGCCAGCAGCTTCCCTGGGAGGGCCGACAATGAGCAGTTCTTC. Its translation is CASSFPGRADNEQFF.

This clonotype was counted only a few times. The V call is TRBV28, the J call TRBJ2-4; D gene unclear. The DNA end is more similar to TRBJ2-7, so the J call may be wrong. CDR3 length equals 15 residues. The V gene's germline CDR1 is MDHEN and CDR2 SYDVKM. The CDR3 nucleotides read TGTGCCAGCACCACCGGCGGATGGTCAGTCTACGAGCAGTACTTC. Translating gives CASTTGGWSVYEQYF.

The chain joins TRBV13 to TRBJ1-4; no firm D call. V was pared by 5 bases and J by 8 bases, with 9 bases between. CDR3 size: 12 residues. Germline-derived CDR1 and CDR2 are PRHDT and FYEKMQ (reference sequence). CDR3 region: CASSGVREKLFF. CDR3 nucleotides: TGTGCCAGCAGCGGAGTCAGGGAAAAACTGTTTTTT.

CDR3 sequence: CASSLLTGGGRETQYF. CDR3 nucleotides: TGTGCCAGCAGCCTTCTGACCGGGGGGGGGAGAGAGACCCAGTACTTC. The rearrangement links TRBV7-2 to TRBJ2-5; 8 bases are shared with TRBD2. J gave up 4 bases and V 5 bases, and 12 bases lay outside the gene matches. In germline, CDR1 is SGHTA, CDR2 FQGNSA. The CDR3 spans 16 residues.

This chain joins TRBV14 and TRBJ2-7; 8 bases fit TRBD2. Germline V gives CDR1 SGHDN, CDR2 FVKESK. J lost 6 bases, V lost 1 base, and 5 bases had no gene match. The CDR3 has 14 residues. CDR3 region: CASSQASGSGEQYF. The CDR3 coding sequence is TGTGCCAGCAGCCAAGCCAGCGGGAGCGGCGAGCAGTACTTC. The full variable domain, with the rest looked up from reference TRBV14 and TRBJ2-7, is EAGVTQFPSHSVIEKGQTVTLRCDPISGHDNLYWYRRVMGKEIKFLLHFVKESKQDESGMPNNRFLAERTGGTYSTLKVQPAELEDSGVYFCASSQASGSGEQYFGPGTRLTVT.

The chain joins TRBV20-1 to TRBJ2-1, with 12 bases identical to TRBD1. The V segment lost 6 bases and the J segment 9 bases; nucleotides outside the gene matches: 9. CDR1 DFQATT and CDR2 SNEGSKA come from the germline V gene (reference sequence). The CDR3 contains 14 residues. The CDR3 DNA is TGCAGTGCCCCCGGGACAGGGGGCGCGGGTGAGCAGTTCTTC. Translating gives CSAPGTGGAGEQFF.